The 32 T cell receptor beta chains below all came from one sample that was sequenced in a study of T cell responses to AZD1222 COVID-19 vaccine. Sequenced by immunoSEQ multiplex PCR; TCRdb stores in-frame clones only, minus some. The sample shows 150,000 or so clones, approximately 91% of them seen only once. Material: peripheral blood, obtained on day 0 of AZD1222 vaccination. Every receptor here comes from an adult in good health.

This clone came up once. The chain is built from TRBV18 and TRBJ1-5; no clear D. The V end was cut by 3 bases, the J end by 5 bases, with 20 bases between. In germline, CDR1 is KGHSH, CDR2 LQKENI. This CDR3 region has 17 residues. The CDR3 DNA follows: TGTGCCAGCTCACCGCTCCCGGGGAGGTCGGTCCATCAGCCCCAGCATTTT. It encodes CASSPLPGRSVHQPQHF.

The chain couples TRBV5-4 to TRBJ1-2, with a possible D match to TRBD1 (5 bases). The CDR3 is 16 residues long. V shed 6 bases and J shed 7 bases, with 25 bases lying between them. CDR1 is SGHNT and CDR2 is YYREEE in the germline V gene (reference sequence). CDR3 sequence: CASNIYSTGSSGGYTF. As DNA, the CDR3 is TGTGCCAGCAACATATACTCCACAGGATCTTCGGGTGGCTACACCTTC.

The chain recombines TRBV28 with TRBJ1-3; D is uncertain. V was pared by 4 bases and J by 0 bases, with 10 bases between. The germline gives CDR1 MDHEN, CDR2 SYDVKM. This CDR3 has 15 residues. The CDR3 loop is CASSSPTSSGNTIYF. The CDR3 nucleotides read TGTGCCAGCAGTTCACCTACAAGCTCTGGAAACACCATATATTTT. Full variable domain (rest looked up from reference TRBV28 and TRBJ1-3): DVKVTQSSRYLVKRTGEKVFLECVQDMDHENMFWYRQDPGLGLRLIYFSYDVKMKEKGDIPEGYSVSREKKERFSLILESASTNQTSMYLCASSSPTSSGNTIYFGEGSWLTVV.

CDR3 in DNA: TGTGCCAGCAGTTGGGGACTAGCGGGAGACGAGCAGTACTTC. Translating it yields CASSWGLAGDEQYF. The V call is TRBV6-2 or TRBV6-3, the J call TRBJ2-7, with 14 bases lining up with TRBD2. Per the germline V gene, CDR1 is MNHEY and CDR2 is SVGEGT. The length of the CDR3 is 14 residues. With V trimmed by 4 bases and J by 5 bases, 1 base remained unmatched.

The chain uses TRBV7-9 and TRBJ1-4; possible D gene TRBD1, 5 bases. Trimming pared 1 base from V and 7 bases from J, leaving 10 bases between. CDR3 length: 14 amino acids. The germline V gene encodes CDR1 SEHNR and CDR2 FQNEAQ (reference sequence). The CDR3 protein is CASSLGQKTEKLFF. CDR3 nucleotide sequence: TGTGCCAGCAGCTTAGGACAGAAAACTGAAAAACTGTTTTTT.

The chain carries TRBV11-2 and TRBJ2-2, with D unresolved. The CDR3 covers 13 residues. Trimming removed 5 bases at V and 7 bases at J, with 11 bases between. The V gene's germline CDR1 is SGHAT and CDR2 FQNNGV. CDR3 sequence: CASSPQPLGELFF. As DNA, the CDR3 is TGTGCCAGCAGCCCCCAGCCACTCGGGGAGCTGTTTTTT.

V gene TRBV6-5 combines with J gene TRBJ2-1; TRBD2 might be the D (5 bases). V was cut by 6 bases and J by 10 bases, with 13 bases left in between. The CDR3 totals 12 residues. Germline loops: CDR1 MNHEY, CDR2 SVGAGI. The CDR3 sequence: CASSHSRREQFF. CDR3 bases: TGTGCCAGCAGCCACTCCCGGAGGGAGCAGTTCTTC.

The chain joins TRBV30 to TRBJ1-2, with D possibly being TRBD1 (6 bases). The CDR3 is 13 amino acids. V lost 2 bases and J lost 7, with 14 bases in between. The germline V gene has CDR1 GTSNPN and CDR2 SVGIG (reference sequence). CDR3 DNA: TGTGCCTGGAGTAGGGGGGGGAGGATTGGCTACACCTTC. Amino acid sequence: CAWSRGGRIGYTF.

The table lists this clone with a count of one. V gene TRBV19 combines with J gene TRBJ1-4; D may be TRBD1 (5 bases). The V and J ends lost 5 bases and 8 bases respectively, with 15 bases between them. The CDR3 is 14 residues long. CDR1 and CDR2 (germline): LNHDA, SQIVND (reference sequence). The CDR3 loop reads CASSPGHYGEKLFF. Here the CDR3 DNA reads TGTGCCAGTAGTCCAGGACACTACGGAGAAAAACTGTTTTTT.

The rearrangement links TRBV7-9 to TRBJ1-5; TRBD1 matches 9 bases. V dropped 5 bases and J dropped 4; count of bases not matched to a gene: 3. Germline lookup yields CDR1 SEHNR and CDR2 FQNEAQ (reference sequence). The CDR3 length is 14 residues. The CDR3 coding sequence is TGTGCCAGCAGCCAGGGGACAGGGAATCAGCCCCAGCATTTT. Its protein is CASSQGTGNQPQHF.

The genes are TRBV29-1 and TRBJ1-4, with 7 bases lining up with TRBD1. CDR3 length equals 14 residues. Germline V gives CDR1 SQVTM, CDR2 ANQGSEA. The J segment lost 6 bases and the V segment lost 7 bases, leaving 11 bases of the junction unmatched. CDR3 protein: CSASKGTAYEKLFF. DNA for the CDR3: TGCAGCGCCTCGAAGGGGACAGCCTATGAAAAACTGTTTTTT.

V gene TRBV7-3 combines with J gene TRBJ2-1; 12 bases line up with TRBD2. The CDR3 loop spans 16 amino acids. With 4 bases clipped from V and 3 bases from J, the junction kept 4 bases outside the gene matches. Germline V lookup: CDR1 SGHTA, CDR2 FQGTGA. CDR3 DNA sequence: TGTGCCAGCAGCTCCGAGGGACTAGCGGGCTACAATGAGCAGTTCTTC. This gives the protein CASSSEGLAGYNEQFF.

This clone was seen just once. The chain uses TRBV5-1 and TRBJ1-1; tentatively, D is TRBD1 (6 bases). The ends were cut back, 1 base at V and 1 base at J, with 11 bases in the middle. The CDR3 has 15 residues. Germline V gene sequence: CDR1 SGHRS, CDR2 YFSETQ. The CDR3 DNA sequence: TGCGCCAGCAGCTTGAATCAGGGGACGAACACTGAAGCTTTCTTT. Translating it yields CASSLNQGTNTEAFF. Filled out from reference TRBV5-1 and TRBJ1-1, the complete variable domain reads KAGVTQTPRYLIKTRGQQVTLSCSPISGHRSVSWYQQTPGQGLQFLFEYFSETQRNKGNFPGRFSGRQFSNSRSEMNVSTLELGDSALYLCASSLNQGTNTEAFFGQGTRLTVV.

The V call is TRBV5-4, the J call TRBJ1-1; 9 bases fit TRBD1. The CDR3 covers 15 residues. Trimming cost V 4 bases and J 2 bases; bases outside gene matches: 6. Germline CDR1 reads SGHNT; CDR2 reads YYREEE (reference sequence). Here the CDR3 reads CASSGVTGGNTEAFF. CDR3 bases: TGTGCCAGCAGCGGGGTGACAGGGGGAAACACTGAAGCTTTCTTT.

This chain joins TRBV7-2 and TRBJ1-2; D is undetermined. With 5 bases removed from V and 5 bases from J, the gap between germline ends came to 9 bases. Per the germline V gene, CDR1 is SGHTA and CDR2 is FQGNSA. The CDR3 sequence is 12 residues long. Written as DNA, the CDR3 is TGTGCCAGCAGCGCAGATCTGTATGGCTACACCTTC. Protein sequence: CASSADLYGYTF. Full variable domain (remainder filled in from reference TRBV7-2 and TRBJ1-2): GAGVSQSPSNKVTEKGKDVELRCDPISGHTALYWYRQSLGQGLEFLIYFQGNSAPDKSGLPSDRFSAERTGGSVSTLTIQRTQQEDSAVYLCASSADLYGYTFGSGTRLTVV.

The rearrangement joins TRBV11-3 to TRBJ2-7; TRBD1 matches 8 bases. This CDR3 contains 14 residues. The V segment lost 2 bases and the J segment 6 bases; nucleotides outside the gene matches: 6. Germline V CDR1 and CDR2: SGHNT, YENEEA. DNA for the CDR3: TGTGCCAGCAGCTTAAGGCAGGGGGCTGGCGAGCAGTACTTC. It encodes CASSLRQGAGEQYF.

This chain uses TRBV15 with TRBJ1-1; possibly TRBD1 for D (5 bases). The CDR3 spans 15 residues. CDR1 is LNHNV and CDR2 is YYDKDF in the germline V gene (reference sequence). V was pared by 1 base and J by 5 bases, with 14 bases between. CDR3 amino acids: CATSRVGGGGTEAFF. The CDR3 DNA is TGTGCCACCAGCAGAGTTGGGGGTGGAGGGACTGAAGCTTTCTTT.

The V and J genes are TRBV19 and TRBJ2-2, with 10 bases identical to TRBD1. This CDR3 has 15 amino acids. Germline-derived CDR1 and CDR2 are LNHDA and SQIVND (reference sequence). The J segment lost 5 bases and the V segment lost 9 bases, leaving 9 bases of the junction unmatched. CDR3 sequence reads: CASLPRDRGTGELFF. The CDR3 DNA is TGTGCCAGCCTACCTAGGGACAGGGGTACCGGGGAGCTGTTTTTT.

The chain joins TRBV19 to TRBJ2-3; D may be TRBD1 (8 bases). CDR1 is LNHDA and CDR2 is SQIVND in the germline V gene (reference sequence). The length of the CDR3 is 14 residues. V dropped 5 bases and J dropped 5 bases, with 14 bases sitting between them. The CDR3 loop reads CASSPQGGEDTQYF. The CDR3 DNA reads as TGTGCCAGTAGTCCACAGGGGGGGGAAGATACGCAGTATTTT.

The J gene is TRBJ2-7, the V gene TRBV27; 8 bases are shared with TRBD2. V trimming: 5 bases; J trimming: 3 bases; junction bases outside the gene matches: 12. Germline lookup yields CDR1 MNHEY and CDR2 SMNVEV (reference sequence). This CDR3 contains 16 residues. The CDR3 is CASSPPRKRGLYEQYF. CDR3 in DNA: TGTGCCAGCAGTCCCCCTCGGAAGCGGGGGCTCTACGAGCAGTACTTC.

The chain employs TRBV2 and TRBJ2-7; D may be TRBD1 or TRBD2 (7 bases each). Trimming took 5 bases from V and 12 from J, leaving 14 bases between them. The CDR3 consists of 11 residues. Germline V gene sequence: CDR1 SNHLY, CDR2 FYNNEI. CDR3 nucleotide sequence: TGTGCCAGCAGTCCAACAGGGGAGGGGTACTTC. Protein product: CASSPTGEGYF.

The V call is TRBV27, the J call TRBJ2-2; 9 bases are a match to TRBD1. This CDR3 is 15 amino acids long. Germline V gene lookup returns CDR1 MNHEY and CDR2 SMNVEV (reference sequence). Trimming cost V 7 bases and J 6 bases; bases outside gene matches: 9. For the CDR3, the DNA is TGTGCCAGCACGTACTGGACAGGGGTAGCCGGGGAGCTGTTTTTT. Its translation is CASTYWTGVAGELFF.

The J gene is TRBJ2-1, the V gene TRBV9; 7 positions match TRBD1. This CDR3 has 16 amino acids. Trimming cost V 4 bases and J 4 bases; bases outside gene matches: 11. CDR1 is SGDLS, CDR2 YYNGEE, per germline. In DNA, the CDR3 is TGTGCCAGCAGCTACCGGGACAGCTTTTTGTACAATGAGCAGTTCTTC. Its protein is CASSYRDSFLYNEQFF.

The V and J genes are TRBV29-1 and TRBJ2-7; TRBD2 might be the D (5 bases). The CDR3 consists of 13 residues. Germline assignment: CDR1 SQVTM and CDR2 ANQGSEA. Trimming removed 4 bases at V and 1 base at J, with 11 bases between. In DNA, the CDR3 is TGCAGCGTTGCGTCAAGCGGTTCCTACGAGCAGTACTTC. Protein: CSVASSGSYEQYF.

CDR3 protein: CASSQVGLSSGEQYF. The CDR3 bases are TGTGCCAGCAGCCAAGTAGGACTAAGTTCTGGCGAGCAGTACTTC. The J gene is TRBJ2-7, the V gene TRBV14; D possibly corresponds to TRBD2 (6 bases). CDR1 and CDR2 from the germline V gene are SGHDN and FVKESK. This CDR3 comprises 15 residues. Trimming shortened V by 1 base and J by 6 bases, and 16 bases separated the two germline ends.

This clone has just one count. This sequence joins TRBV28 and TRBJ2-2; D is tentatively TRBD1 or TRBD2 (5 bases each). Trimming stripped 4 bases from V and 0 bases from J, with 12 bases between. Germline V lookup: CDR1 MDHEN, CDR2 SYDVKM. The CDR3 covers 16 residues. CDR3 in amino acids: CASSSRDHPNTGELFF. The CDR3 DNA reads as TGTGCCAGCAGTTCACGGGACCACCCGAACACCGGGGAGCTGTTTTTT.

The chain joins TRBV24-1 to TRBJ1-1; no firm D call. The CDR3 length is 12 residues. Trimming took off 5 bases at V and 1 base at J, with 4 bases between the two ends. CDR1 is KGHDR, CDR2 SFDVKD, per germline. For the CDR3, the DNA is TGTGCCACCAGTGGGTGGAACACTGAAGCTTTCTTT. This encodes CATSGWNTEAFF.

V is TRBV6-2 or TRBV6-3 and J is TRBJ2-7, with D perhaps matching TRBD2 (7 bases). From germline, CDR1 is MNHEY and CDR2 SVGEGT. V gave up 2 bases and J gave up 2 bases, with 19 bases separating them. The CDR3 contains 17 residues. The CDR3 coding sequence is TGTGCCAGCAGTTACGGACAGAGAGCGGGAATAACCTACGAGCAGTACTTC. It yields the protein CASSYGQRAGITYEQYF.

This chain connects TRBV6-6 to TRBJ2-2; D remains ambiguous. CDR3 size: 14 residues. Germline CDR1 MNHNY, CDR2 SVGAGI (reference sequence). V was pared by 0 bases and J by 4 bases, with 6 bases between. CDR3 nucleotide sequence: TGTGCCAGCAGTTACTCTCGACTCACCGGGGAGCTGTTTTTT. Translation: CASSYSRLTGELFF.

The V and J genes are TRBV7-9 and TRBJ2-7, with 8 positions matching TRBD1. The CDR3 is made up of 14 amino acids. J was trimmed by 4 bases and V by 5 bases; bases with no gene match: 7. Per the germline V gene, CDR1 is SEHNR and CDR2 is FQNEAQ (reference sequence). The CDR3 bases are TGTGCCAGCAGCCGCCCAGGACAGGGTTACGAGCAGTACTTC. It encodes CASSRPGQGYEQYF.

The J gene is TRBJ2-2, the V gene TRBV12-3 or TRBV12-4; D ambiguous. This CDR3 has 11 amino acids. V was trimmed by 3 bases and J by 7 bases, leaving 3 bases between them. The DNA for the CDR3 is TGTGCCAGCAGTTTCCTCGGGGAGCTGTTTTTT. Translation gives CASSFLGELFF.

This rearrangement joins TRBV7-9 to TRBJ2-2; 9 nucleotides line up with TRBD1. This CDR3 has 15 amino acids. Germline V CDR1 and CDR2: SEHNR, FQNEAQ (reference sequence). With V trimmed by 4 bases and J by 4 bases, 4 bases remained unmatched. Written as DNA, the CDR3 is TGTGCCAGCAGCTCGACAGGGGGAGGCACCGGGGAGCTGTTTTTT. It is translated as CASSSTGGGTGELFF.